This passage covers 25 T cell receptor beta chains from one sample sequenced in a study of OX40 agonist ivuxolimab in advanced cancers. Repertoires were generated with immunoSEQ multiplex PCR, while TCRdb's copy carries only in-frame clones and drops some. The sample lists some 77,000 clones, around 94% occurring once. The sample here was CD4+ or CD8+ T cells sorted from blood, taken in a trial of the OX40 agonist ivuxolimab. The receptors were gathered from an adult with an advanced solid tumor such as melanoma, head and neck, liver or kidney cancer.

This clone showed up just a few times. This chain joins TRBV28 and TRBJ2-3; 11 nucleotides line up with TRBD1. Unmatched junction bases numbered 9, after V lost 6 bases and J lost 4 bases. CDR3 length: 16 amino acids. Germline V gene sequence: CDR1 MDHEN, CDR2 SYDVKM. CDR3 residues: CASSAAGTGGSDTQYF. For the CDR3, the DNA is TGTGCCAGCAGCGCCGCCGGGACAGGGGGATCAGATACGCAGTATTTT.

Of note for this clone: The conserved final phenylalanine or tryptophan is absent from the CDR3, which likely points to a read error. The DNA is left out, because the CDR3 cannot be placed on it with certainty; the CDR3 is given as TCRdb lists it. This chain connects TRBV5-8 to TRBJ2-7. CDR1 is SGHTS and CDR2 is YDEGEE in the germline V gene. The CDR3 totals 11 residues, both ends included. CDR3 residues: CASSSPGVPGL.

CDR3 sequence (DNA): TGTGCCAGTAGTCCCCCGGGGCTACCTACTGGCTACACCTTC. Protein: CASSPPGLPTGYTF. The chain employs TRBV19 and TRBJ1-2; weak D call: TRBD1 (5 bases). Looked up from germline, CDR1 is LNHDA and CDR2 is SQIVND (reference sequence). Trimming stripped 5 bases from V and 7 bases from J, with 17 bases between. The CDR3 is 14 amino acids.

V gene TRBV7-6 combines with J gene TRBJ2-1, with 11 bases identical to TRBD2. The CDR3 spans 14 residues. Germline CDR1 reads SGHVS; CDR2 reads FNYEAQ. V trimming: 5 bases; J trimming: 11 bases; junction bases outside the gene matches: 8. CDR3 protein: CASSRGTSGTKQFF. CDR3 coding DNA: TGTGCCAGCAGCCGCGGGACTAGCGGAACTAAGCAGTTCTTC.

The chain uses TRBV7-2 and TRBJ2-1, with D perhaps TRBD2 (5 bases). CDR3 length: 13 amino acids. V was cut by 1 base and J by 9 bases, with 10 bases left in between. Germline lookup yields CDR1 SGHTA and CDR2 FQGNSA. CDR3 DNA: TGTGCCAGCAGCTTAGGCAGTGGAGGTGAGCAGTTCTTC. Translated: CASSLGSGGEQFF.

The chain has TRBV7-2 and TRBJ2-5, with D tentatively TRBD2 (5 bases). Germline V lookup: CDR1 SGHTA, CDR2 FQGNSA. V lost 2 bases and J lost 5, with 15 bases in between. The CDR3 has 15 residues. The CDR3 spells CASSLNGKLIETQYF. The CDR3 bases are TGTGCCAGCAGCTTAAACGGGAAACTGATTGAGACCCAGTACTTC.

The V and J genes are TRBV5-6 and TRBJ2-5; D may correspond to TRBD1 or TRBD2 (5 bases each). This CDR3 has 15 residues. Trimming removed 0 bases from V and 2 bases from J, with 11 bases in between. Looked up from germline, CDR1 is SGHDT and CDR2 is YYEEEE. The CDR3, as DNA: TGTGCCAGCAGCTTGGCCGTGGGGGTTCAAGAGACCCAGTACTTC. This encodes CASSLAVGVQETQYF.

The gene calls are TRBV4-3 and TRBJ2-2, with 13 positions matching TRBD2. The CDR3 extends over 16 amino acids. V shed 4 bases and J 4 bases; nucleotides not matched to a gene: 3. Germline CDR1 LGHNA, CDR2 YSLEER. The CDR3 bases are TGCGCCAGCAGCCGAGGACTAGCGGGAGCCACCGGGGAGCTGTTTTTT. Translated: CASSRGLAGATGELFF.

The V and J genes are TRBV5-1 and TRBJ2-5; 9 positions agree with TRBD1. Germline assignment: CDR1 SGHRS and CDR2 YFSETQ. The CDR3 runs to 15 residues. V lost 7 bases and J lost 4; bases outside the gene matches: 11. CDR3 protein: CASGHRDRVGETQYF. CDR3 DNA sequence: TGCGCCAGCGGCCATCGGGACAGGGTAGGAGAGACCCAGTACTTC.

V and J are TRBV10-3 and TRBJ2-7; D possibly corresponds to TRBD1 (5 bases). The CDR3 contains 15 residues. CDR1 and CDR2 (germline): ENHRY, SYGVKD. V was clipped by 2 bases and J by 5 bases, with 16 bases between them. The CDR3: CAISEAHRKKDEQYF. Written as DNA, the CDR3 is TGTGCCATCAGTGAGGCCCACAGGAAAAAAGACGAGCAGTACTTC.

V usage is TRBV9 and J usage is TRBJ2-7; maybe TRBD2 (6 bases). CDR3 length equals 15 residues. Per germline, CDR1 SGDLS and CDR2 YYNGEE. V shed 3 bases and J shed 0 bases, with 13 bases lying between them. CDR3 in amino acids: CASSARGLNSYEQYF. In DNA form, the CDR3 reads TGTGCCAGCAGCGCGAGGGGACTGAACTCCTACGAGCAGTACTTC.

This chain joins TRBV15 and TRBJ2-6, with D unclear. The CDR3 spans 16 residues. The germline V and J ends were trimmed by 0 bases and 2 bases, with 8 bases remaining between them. CDR1 and CDR2 from the germline V gene are LNHNV and YYDKDF (reference sequence). Here the CDR3 DNA reads TGTGCCACCAGCAGAGATTTAAGGGCTGGGGCCAACGTCCTGACTTTC. It translates to CATSRDLRAGANVLTF.

The chain has TRBV28 and TRBJ1-5; D is undetermined. CDR1 is MDHEN, CDR2 SYDVKM, per germline. This CDR3 comprises 17 residues. V was clipped by 2 bases and J by 5 bases, with 19 bases between them. The CDR3 region is CASSLRRSVGRDQPQHF. CDR3 nucleotide sequence: TGTGCCAGCAGTTTAAGAAGGTCGGTAGGGCGCGATCAGCCCCAGCATTTT.

The V gene is TRBV18, the J gene TRBJ2-3, with 13 nucleotides matching TRBD2. CDR1 and CDR2 from the germline V gene are KGHSH and LQKENI. This CDR3 is built from 14 residues. V lost 7 bases and J lost 7; bases outside the gene matches: 5. The CDR3 nucleotides are TGTGCCAGCTTACTAGCGGGAGGGCCGCATACGCAGTATTTT. It codes for CASLLAGGPHTQYF.

J is TRBJ1-5 and V is TRBV7-2; the match to TRBD1 covers 8 bases. V shed 6 bases and J 7 bases; nucleotides not matched to a gene: 8. Germline CDR1 is SGHTA and CDR2 is FQGNSA. The CDR3 is 14 residues long. CDR3 residues: CASSSTGVLQPQHF. Written as DNA, the CDR3 is TGTGCCAGCAGTTCGACAGGGGTCTTGCAGCCCCAGCATTTT.

The rearrangement uses TRBV28 and TRBJ1-5; 8 bases align to TRBD1. The CDR3 covers 15 residues. The J segment lost 5 bases and the V segment lost 2 bases, leaving 5 bases of the junction unmatched. CDR1 and CDR2 (germline): MDHEN, SYDVKM. In DNA form, the CDR3 reads TGTGCCAGCAGTTTAATCGGGACAGGCGATCAGCCCCAGCATTTT. It translates to CASSLIGTGDQPQHF. The variable domain in full, with the rest retrieved from reference TRBV28 and TRBJ1-5, is DVKVTQSSRYLVKRTGEKVFLECVQDMDHENMFWYRQDPGLGLRLIYFSYDVKMKEKGDIPEGYSVSREKKERFSLILESASTNQTSMYLCASSLIGTGDQPQHFGDGTRLSIL.

V gene TRBV5-6 combines with J gene TRBJ2-1; no reliable D call. V lost 1 base, J lost 7 bases, and 9 bases lay in between. The CDR3 length is 13 residues. The germline V gene encodes CDR1 SGHDT and CDR2 YYEEEE. The CDR3 loop is CASSLSSGNEQFF. CDR3 DNA sequence: TGTGCCAGCAGCTTGTCGAGTGGGAATGAGCAGTTCTTC.

The CDR3 sequence is CASSYNWGSGETQYF. CDR3 coding DNA: TGTGCCAGCAGTTACAATTGGGGGTCGGGGGAGACCCAGTACTTC. This chain uses TRBV6-5 with TRBJ2-5; D possibly matches TRBD1 or TRBD2 (5 bases each). V was cut by 2 bases and J by 5 bases, with 15 bases left in between. CDR1 is MNHEY and CDR2 is SVGAGI in the germline V gene. The CDR3 is 15 amino acids.

This chain links TRBV9 with TRBJ1-2; D not resolved. CDR1 and CDR2 from the germline V gene are SGDLS and YYNGEE. V lost 4 bases and J lost 8, with 15 bases in between. The CDR3 sequence is 13 residues long. This CDR3 is CASSPVLGRGYTF. The CDR3 coding sequence is TGTGCCAGCAGCCCCGTCCTAGGTCGGGGCTACACCTTC.

The rearrangement links TRBV7-2 to TRBJ1-1; D call uncertain. Germline V lookup: CDR1 SGHTA, CDR2 FQGNSA. The CDR3 loop spans 14 amino acids. The V gene lost 3 bases and the J gene lost 4 bases, with 12 bases spanning the gap. CDR3 DNA sequence: TGTGCCAGCAGCTTTGGAACCTCGTCCACTGAAGCTTTCTTT. It yields the protein CASSFGTSSTEAFF.

This clone was seen just once. V usage is TRBV2 and J usage is TRBJ2-3; D possibly matches TRBD1 or TRBD2 (6 bases each). Germline V lookup: CDR1 SNHLY, CDR2 FYNNEI. The CDR3 totals 14 residues. V gave up 7 bases and J gave up 6 bases, with 17 bases separating them. CDR3 region: CASTTRGRGDTQYF. Written as DNA, the CDR3 is TGTGCCAGCACCACACGGGGGCGCGGGGATACGCAGTATTTT. The full variable domain, completed using reference TRBV2 and TRBJ2-3, is EPEVTQTPSHQVTQMGQEVILRCVPISNHLYFYWYRQILGQKVEFLVSFYNNEISEKSEIFDDQFSVERPDGSNFTLKIRSTKLEDSAMYFCASTTRGRGDTQYFGPGTRLTVL.

V and J are TRBV11-2 and TRBJ2-5, with 10 bases fitting TRBD1. CDR1 and CDR2 (germline): SGHAT, FQNNGV. The ends lost 5 bases at V and 5 bases at J; junction bases unmatched: 8. The CDR3 is 15 residues long. The CDR3 here is CASSPGTGEGETQYF. As DNA, the CDR3 is TGTGCCAGCAGCCCGGGGACAGGGGAAGGGGAGACCCAGTACTTC.

J is TRBJ2-4 and V is TRBV28; the match to TRBD2 covers 8 bases. CDR3 size: 14 residues. From germline, CDR1 is MDHEN and CDR2 SYDVKM. Losses at the gene ends were 7 bases for V and 6 bases for J; bases not matched to a gene: 8. The CDR3 bases are TGTGCCAGCACCACCGGGAGGGTTGGAAACATTCAGTACTTC. Protein: CASTTGRVGNIQYF. Filled out from reference TRBV28 and TRBJ2-4, the complete variable domain reads DVKVTQSSRYLVKRTGEKVFLECVQDMDHENMFWYRQDPGLGLRLIYFSYDVKMKEKGDIPEGYSVSREKKERFSLILESASTNQTSMYLCASTTGRVGNIQYFGAGTRLSVL.

The rearrangement joins TRBV5-6 to TRBJ1-2, with no clear D. The germline gives CDR1 SGHDT, CDR2 YYEEEE. The CDR3 has 16 residues. Trimming took 0 bases from V and 5 from J, leaving 17 bases between them. CDR3 in DNA: TGTGCCAGCAGCTTGGAACAGCGCGGGTTTTCATATGGCTACACCTTC. It codes for CASSLEQRGFSYGYTF.

The J gene is TRBJ2-1, the V gene TRBV10-1; 7 positions match TRBD2. This CDR3 is 13 amino acids long. V lost 5 bases to trimming and J lost 5 bases; unmatched junction nucleotides: 3. Looked up from germline, CDR1 is WNHNN and CDR2 is SYGVQD (reference sequence). This CDR3 reads CASSYAGDNEQFF. The CDR3 nucleotides are TGCGCCAGCAGTTACGCGGGGGACAATGAGCAGTTCTTC.